This TCR beta chain emerged from a study of T cells in Graves' hyperthyroidism and ophthalmopathy. Study as a whole: Before any treatment, at initial diagnosis, peripheral blood was collected. Study outcomes and limitations: The model anticipated ophthalmopathy a median about six months pre-onset.

The study excluded patients with uncontrolled infection, other autoimmune disease, pregnancy or lactation. Thyroid ultrasound, orbital computed tomography, clinical symptoms, and serum thyroxine and TRAb underpinned diagnoses. This clonotype was counted at least ten times. The antigen remains undetermined. Amplified regions were TCR beta CDR3 sequences from RNA transcripts. The TCR CDR3 first-round RT-PCR relied on the HTBI primer set. One entry per CDR3 protein, called by TCRdb with MiXCR from the multiplex PCR reads. Of a few hundred thousand distinct CDR3 sequences in the sample, over 15% were seen once. The CDR3 contains 15 residues. Germline CDR1 SGHTA, CDR2 FQGNSA. J lost 6 bases, V lost 5 bases, and 10 bases had no gene match.

This TCR was recovered from a woman in her thirties or forties with Graves' ophthalmopathy. This chain joins TRBV7-2 and TRBJ2-7, with TRBD1 identical over 10 bases. Input material: blood. CDR3 nucleotides: TGTGCCAGCAGCACGCGCGGGACAGGGGCGGGCGAGCAGTACTTC. Translation: CASSTRGTGAGEQYF. The full variable domain, in which reference TRBV7-2 and TRBJ2-7 provide the parts outside the CDR3, is GAGVSQSPSNKVTEKGKDVELRCDPISGHTALYWYRQSLGQGLEFLIYFQGNSAPDKSGLPSDRFSAERTGGSVSTLTIQRTQQEDSAVYLCASSTRGTGAGEQYFGPGTRLTVT.